Included here is one TCR beta chain sequence, with context. Data came from immunoSEQ multiplex PCR; TCRdb stores just in-frame clones and leaves some out. The sample includes about 680,000 clones, 55% to 85% of them seen just once. These data come from a study of shared clonotypes between healthy human individuals. Per the germline V gene, CDR1 is SGHVS and CDR2 is FQNEAQ. This CDR3 has 15 amino acids. The V gene end was trimmed by 3 bases and the J gene end by 6 bases; junction bases not matched to a gene: 11. Sequencing used memory CD4+ T cells sorted from blood. Subset described: CD45RA-negative fraction. The sequence was obtained from a woman aged 25 to 39 in good health. The gene calls are TRBV7-8 and TRBJ2-7, with TRBD2 matching over 7 bases. The CDR3 coding sequence is TGTGCCAGCAGCTTGATTGGGACTACGGTGTTCGAGCAGTACTTC. This gives the protein CASSLIGTTVFEQYF.